This T cell receptor (beta chain) was observed in a study of shared clonotypes between healthy human individuals. Overall study results and limits: Naive subsets, compared against memory subsets, generally had larger estimated richness values. Non-shared clonotypes showed lower generation probabilities than clonotypes common to all four donors.

Germline V gene lookup returns CDR1 LNHDA and CDR2 SQIVND (reference sequence). The CDR3 length is 14 residues. Trimming took off 2 bases at V and 7 bases at J, with 12 bases between the two ends. With respect to this clone: Its target is not known.

The naive CD8 population came from CD45RO-negative cells selected for CCR7, without terminally differentiated effector memory CD45RA+ cells. On sorted subsets, replicate PCRs used about 0.2 ug DNA, or tens of thousands of T cell genomes. TCRdb's table, derived via immunoSEQ multiplex PCR, lists solely in-frame clones and lacks some. Of roughly 2.1 million clones in the sample, more than 85% were seen once. The sequence was obtained from a man between 18 and 35 years old in good health. Some clones in this sample may be carry-over from other donors' samples. This rearrangement joins TRBV19 to TRBJ2-1; D is perhaps TRBD1 (6 bases). Material for sequencing was naive CD8+ T cells from PBMCs. CDR3 in DNA: TGTGCCAGTAGTATATGGGGGCAGCGAAATGAGCAGTTCTTC. Protein product: CASSIWGQRNEQFF.